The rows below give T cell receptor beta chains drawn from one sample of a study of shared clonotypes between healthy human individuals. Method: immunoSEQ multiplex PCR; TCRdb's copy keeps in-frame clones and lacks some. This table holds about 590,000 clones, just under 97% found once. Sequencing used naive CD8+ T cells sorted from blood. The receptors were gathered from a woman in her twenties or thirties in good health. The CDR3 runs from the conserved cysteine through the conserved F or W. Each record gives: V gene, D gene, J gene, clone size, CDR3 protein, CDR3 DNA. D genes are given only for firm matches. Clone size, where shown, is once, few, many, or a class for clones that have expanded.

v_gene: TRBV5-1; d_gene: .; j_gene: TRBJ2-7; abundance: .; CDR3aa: CASSLDKYPTYEQYF; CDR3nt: TGCGCCAGCAGCTTGGACAAGTATCCCACCTACGAGCAGTACTTC
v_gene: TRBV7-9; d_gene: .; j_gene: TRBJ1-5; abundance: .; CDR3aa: CASSFGPGQGRSAQPQHF; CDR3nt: .
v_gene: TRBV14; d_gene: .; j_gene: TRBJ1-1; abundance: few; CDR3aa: CASSHSVGTEAFF; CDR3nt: TGTGCCAGCAGCCACTCAGTTGGCACTGAAGCTTTCTTT
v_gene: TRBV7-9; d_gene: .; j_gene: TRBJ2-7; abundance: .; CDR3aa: CASSSTLFLAGEQYF; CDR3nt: TGTGCCAGCAGCTCGACTCTTTTCCTGGCCGGCGAGCAGTACTTC
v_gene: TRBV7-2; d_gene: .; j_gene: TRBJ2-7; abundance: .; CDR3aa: CASSWREGPSYEQYF; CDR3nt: TGTGCCAGCAGCTGGCGCGAGGGCCCATCCTACGAGCAGTACTTC
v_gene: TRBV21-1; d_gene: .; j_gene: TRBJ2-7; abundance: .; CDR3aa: CASSIGTGKNEQYF; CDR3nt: TGTGCCAGCAGCATAGGGACCGGGAAGAACGAGCAGTACTTC
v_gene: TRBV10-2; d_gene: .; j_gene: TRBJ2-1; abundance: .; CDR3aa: CASRLNSALGGEQFF; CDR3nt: TGCGCCAGCAGACTCAACTCGGCGCTGGGGGGTGAGCAGTTCTTC
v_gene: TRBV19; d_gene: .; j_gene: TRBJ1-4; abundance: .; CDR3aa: CASRETDYNEKLFF; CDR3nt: TGTGCCAGTAGGGAAACAGATTATAATGAAAAACTGTTTTTT
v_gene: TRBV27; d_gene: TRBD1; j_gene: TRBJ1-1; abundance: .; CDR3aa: CASNTGGGTEAFF; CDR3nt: TGTGCCAGCAACACAGGGGGCGGCACTGAAGCTTTCTTT
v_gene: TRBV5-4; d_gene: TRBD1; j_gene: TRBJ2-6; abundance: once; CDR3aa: CASSPLSTGIATGANVLTF; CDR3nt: TGTGCCAGCAGCCCACTATCGACAGGGATCGCGACTGGGGCCAACGTCCTGACTTTC
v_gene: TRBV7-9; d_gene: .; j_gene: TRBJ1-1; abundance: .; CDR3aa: CASSPLEGYTEAFF; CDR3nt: TGTGCCAGCAGCCCCCTCGAGGGATACACTGAAGCTTTCTTT
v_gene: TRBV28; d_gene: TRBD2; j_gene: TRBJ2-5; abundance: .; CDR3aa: CASSLQREGPLGETQYF; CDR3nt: TGTGCCAGCAGTTTACAGCGGGAGGGCCCTCTAGGAGAGACCCAGTACTTC
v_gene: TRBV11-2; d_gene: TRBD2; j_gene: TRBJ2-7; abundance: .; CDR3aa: CASSFASGITYEQYF; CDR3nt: TGTGCCAGCAGCTTCGCTAGCGGGATTACATACGAGCAGTACTTC
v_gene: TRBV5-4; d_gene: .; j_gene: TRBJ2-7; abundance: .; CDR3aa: CASSLESNYEQYF; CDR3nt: TGTGCCAGCAGCTTGGAATCTAACTACGAGCAGTACTTC
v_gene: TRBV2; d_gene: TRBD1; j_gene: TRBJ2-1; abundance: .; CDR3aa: CASSEAGGWNEQFF; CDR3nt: TGTGCCAGCAGTGAGGCAGGGGGCTGGAATGAGCAGTTCTTC
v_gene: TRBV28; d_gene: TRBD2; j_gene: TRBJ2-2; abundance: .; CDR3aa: CASSYTGGNTGELFF; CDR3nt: TGTGCCAGCAGTTACACGGGGGGGAACACCGGGGAGCTGTTTTTT
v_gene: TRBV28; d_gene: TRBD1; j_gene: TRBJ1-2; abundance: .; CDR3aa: CASSFALDRFLYGYTF; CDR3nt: TGTGCCAGCAGTTTTGCCTTGGACAGGTTCCTCTATGGCTACACCTTC
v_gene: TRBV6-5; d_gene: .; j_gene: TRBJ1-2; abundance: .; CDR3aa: CASSPGGGGIYGYTF; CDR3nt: TGTGCCAGCAGCCCCGGAGGGGGGGGCATCTATGGCTACACCTTC
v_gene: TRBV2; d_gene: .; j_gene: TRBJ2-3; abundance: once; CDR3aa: CASKETSAPASDTQYF; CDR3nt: TGTGCCAGCAAGGAGACTTCCGCCCCCGCCTCGGATACGCAGTATTTT
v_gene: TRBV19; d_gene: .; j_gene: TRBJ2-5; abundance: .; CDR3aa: CASSMARQETQYF; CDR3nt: TGTGCCAGTAGTATGGCCCGCCAAGAGACCCAGTACTTC
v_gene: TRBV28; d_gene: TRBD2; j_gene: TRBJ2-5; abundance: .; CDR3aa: CASSMLAGGPEETQYF; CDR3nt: TGTGCCAGCAGTATGCTAGCGGGAGGCCCCGAAGAGACCCAGTACTTC
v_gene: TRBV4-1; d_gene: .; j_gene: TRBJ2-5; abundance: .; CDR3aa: CASSQGFEGLQGQETQYF; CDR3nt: TGCGCCAGCAGCCAAGGCTTCGAGGGTTTGCAGGGGCAAGAGACCCAGTACTTC
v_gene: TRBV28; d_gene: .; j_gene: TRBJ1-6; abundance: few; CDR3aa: CASSLDSPLHF; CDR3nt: TGTGCCAGCAGTTTAGACTCACCCCTCCACTTT
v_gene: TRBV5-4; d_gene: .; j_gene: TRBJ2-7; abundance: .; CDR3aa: CASSFRGTSYEQYF; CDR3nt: TGTGCCAGCAGCTTCCGCGGGACGTCCTACGAGCAGTACTTC
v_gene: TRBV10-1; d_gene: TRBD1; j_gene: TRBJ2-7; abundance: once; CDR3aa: CASRGGQGVYEQYF; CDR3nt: TGCGCCAGCAGGGGTGGACAGGGTGTATACGAGCAGTACTTC
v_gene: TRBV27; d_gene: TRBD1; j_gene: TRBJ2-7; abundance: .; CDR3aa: CASSKPGQGTYEQYF; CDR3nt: TGTGCCAGCAGTAAACCGGGACAGGGGACCTACGAGCAGTACTTC
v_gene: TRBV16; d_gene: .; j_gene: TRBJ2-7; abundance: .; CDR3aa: CASSHGGWGGGDEQYF; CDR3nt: TGTGCCAGCAGCCACGGGGGCTGGGGAGGCGGGGACGAGCAGTACTTC
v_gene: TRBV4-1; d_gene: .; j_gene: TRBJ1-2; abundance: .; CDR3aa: CASSQDARSYGYTF; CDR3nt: TGCGCCAGCAGCCAAGACGCCAGGTCCTATGGCTACACCTTC
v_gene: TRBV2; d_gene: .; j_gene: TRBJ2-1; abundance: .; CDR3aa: CASSEVLANEQFF; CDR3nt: TGTGCCAGCAGTGAAGTGTTGGCCAATGAGCAGTTCTTC
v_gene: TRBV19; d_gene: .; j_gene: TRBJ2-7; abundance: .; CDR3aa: CASSFSGNPSYEQYF; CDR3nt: TGTGCCAGTAGTTTCTCCGGGAACCCCTCCTACGAGCAGTACTTC
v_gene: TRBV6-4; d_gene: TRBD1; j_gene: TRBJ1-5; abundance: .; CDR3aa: CASSDGQGLRGQPQHF; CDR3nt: TGTGCCAGCAGTGACGGACAGGGTCTGCGTGGTCAGCCCCAGCATTTT
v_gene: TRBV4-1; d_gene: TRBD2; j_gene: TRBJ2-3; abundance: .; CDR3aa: CASSQGPGTSGPQWADTQYF; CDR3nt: TGCGCCAGCAGCCAAGGGCCTGGGACTAGCGGCCCACAGTGGGCAGATACGCAGTATTTT
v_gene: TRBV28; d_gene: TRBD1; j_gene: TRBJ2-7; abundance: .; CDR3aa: CASSGTGGSYEQYF; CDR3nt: TGTGCCAGCAGCGGGACAGGGGGTTCCTACGAGCAGTACTTC
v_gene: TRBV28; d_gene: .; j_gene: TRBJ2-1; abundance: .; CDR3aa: CAIRGSQYYNEQFF; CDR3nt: TGTGCCATCCGGGGCAGCCAATATTACAATGAGCAGTTCTTC
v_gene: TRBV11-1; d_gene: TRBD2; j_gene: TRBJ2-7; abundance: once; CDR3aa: CASSPTGTSGEQYF; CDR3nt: TGTGCCAGCAGTCCAACTGGGACTAGCGGAGAGCAGTACTTC
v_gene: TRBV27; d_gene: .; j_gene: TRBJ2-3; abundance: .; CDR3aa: CASSPPLPNTQYF; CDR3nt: TGTGCCAGCAGTCCTCCTCTTCCGAATACGCAGTATTTT
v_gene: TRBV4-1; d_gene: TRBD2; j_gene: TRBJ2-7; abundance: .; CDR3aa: CASSRSLAGGAYEQYF; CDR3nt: TGCGCCAGCAGCCGGTCCCTAGCGGGGGGGGCCTACGAGCAGTACTTC
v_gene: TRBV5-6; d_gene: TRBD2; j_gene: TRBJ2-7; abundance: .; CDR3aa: CASSPGGRQSGGIYEQYF; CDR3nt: TGTGCCAGCAGCCCCGGGGGGAGACAGTCTGGGGGTATCTACGAGCAGTACTTC
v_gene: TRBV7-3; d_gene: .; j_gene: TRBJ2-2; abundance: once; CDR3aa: CASSLTQVTGELFF; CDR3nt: TGTGCCAGCAGCTTAACACAGGTCACCGGGGAGCTGTTTTTT
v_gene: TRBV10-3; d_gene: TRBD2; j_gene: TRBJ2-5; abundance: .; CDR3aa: CAISEGAGGQETQYF; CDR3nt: TGTGCCATCAGTGAGGGAGCGGGAGGGCAAGAGACCCAGTACTTC